This TCR beta chain was documented in a study of CD8+CD57+ T cells in acquired aplastic anemia. Study summary: CD4+ and CD8+ cells, once sorted, gave DNA averaging around 3.2 ug. General study findings and limits: Patients shared about 30 CD8+ CDR3 sequences with controls. Patients and controls were not found to differ significantly in CD8+ Simpson's diversity.

TCR beta VDJ and CDR3 profiling used genomic DNA as template. TCRdb re-analysed the reads in MiXCR, keeping a single row per CDR3 protein. This sample has 300,000 or so distinct CDR3 sequences, with approximately 55% found just once. Remarks on this clonotype: Its antigen remains unidentified.

Trimming took 3 bases from V and 5 from J, leaving 14 bases between them. This CDR3 contains 15 residues. The germline V gene has CDR1 ENHRY and CDR2 SYGVKD. This sequence was found in a human donor with severe aplastic anemia or a healthy control (not recorded which). The V gene is TRBV10-3, the J gene TRBJ2-1; maybe TRBD2 (6 bases). The source material was sorted CD4+, CD8+, or CD8+CD57+ T cells (not recorded which) from PBMCs. The CDR3 DNA follows: TGTGCCATCAGTGACCCTTCTGGGACTGACAATGAGCAGTTCTTC. Translating it yields CAISDPSGTDNEQFF.